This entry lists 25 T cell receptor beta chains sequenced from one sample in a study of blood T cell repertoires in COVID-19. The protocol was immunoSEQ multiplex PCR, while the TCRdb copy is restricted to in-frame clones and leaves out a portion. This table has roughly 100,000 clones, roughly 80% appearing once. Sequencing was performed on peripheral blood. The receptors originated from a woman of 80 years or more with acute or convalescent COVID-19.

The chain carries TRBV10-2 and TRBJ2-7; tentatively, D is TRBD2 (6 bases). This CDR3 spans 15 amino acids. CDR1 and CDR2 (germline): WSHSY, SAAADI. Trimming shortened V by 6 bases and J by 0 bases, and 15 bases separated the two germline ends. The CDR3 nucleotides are TGCGCCAGCAGGACAAGTGGGACTTACTCCTACGAGCAGTACTTC. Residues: CASRTSGTYSYEQYF.

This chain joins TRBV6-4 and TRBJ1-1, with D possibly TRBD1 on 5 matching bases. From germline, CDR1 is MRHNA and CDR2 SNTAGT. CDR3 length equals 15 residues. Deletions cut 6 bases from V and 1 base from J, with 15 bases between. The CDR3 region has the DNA TGTGCCAGCAGAACCTCTCACGGGGGGAACACTGAAGCTTTCTTT. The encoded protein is CASRTSHGGNTEAFF.

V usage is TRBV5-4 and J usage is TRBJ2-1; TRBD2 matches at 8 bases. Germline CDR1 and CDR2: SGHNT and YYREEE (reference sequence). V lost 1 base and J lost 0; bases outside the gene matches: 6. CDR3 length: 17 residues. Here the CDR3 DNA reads TGTGCCAGCAGCTTGCCTTTAGCGGGGAGCTCCTACAATGAGCAGTTCTTC. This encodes CASSLPLAGSSYNEQFF.

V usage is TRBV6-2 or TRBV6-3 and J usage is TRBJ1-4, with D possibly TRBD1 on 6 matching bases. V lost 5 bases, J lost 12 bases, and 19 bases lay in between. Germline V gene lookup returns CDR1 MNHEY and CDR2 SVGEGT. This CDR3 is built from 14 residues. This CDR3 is CASSRDRRPGELFF. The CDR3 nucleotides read TGTGCCAGCAGTAGAGACAGGCGCCCTGGAGAACTGTTTTTT.

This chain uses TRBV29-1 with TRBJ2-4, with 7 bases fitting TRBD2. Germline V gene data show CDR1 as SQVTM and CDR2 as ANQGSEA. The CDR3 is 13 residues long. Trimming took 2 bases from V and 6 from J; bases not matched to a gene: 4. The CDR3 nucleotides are TGCAGCGTTGAAACGGGAGGCACAAACATTCAGTACTTC. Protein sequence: CSVETGGTNIQYF.

The CDR3 region has the DNA TGTGCCAGCAGTGACACTCGAGGGCGCGGCAGGGGGTACTATGGCTACACCTTC. This gives the protein CASSDTRGRGRGYYGYTF. This chain connects TRBV6-4 to TRBJ1-2; TRBD1 matches at 7 bases. This CDR3 spans 18 amino acids. In germline, CDR1 is MRHNA, CDR2 SNTAGT. V lost 2 bases and J lost 3; bases outside the gene matches: 15.

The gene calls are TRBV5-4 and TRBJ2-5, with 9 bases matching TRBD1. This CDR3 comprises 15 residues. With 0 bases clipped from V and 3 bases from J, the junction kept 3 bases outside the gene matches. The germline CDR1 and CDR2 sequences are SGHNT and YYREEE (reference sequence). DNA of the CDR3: TGTGCCAGCAGCTTGGGTGGGACAGGGAAAGAGACCCAGTACTTC. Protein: CASSLGGTGKETQYF.

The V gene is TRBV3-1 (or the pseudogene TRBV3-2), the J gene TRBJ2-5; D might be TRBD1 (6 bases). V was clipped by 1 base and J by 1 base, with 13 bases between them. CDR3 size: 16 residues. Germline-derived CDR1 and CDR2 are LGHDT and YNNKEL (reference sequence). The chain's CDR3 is CASSQVGTDSQETQYF. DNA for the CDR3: TGTGCCAGCAGCCAAGTCGGGACGGACAGCCAAGAGACCCAGTACTTC.

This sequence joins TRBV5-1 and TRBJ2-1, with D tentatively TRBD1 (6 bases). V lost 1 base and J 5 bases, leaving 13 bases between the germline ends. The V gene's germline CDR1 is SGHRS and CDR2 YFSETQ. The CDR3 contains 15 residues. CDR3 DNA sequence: TGCGCCAGCAGCTTGCAAGGGGGTCTCGACAATGAGCAGTTCTTC. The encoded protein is CASSLQGGLDNEQFF.

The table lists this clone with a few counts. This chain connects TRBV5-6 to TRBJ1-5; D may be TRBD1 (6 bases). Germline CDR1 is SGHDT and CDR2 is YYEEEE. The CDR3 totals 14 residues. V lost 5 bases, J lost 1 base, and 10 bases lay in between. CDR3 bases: TGTGCCAGCAGGGCTCAGGGGAGCAATCAGCCCCAGCATTTT. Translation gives CASRAQGSNQPQHF.

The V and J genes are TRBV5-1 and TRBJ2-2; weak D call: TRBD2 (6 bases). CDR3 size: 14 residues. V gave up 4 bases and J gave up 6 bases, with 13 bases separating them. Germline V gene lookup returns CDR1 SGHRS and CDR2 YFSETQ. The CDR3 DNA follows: TGCGCCAGCAGCCCGGGACTGGGAGCCGGGGAGCTGTTTTTT. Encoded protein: CASSPGLGAGELFF.

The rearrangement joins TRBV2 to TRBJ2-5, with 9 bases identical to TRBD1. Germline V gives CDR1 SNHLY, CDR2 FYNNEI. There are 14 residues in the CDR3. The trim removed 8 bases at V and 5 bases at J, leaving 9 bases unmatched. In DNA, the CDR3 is TGTGCCAGCGAAAAGGGACAGGGAGGGGAGACCCAGTACTTC. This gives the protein CASEKGQGGETQYF. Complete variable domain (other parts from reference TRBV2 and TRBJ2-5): EPEVTQTPSHQVTQMGQEVILRCVPISNHLYFYWYRQILGQKVEFLVSFYNNEISEKSEIFDDQFSVERPDGSNFTLKIRSTKLEDSAMYFCASEKGQGGETQYFGPGTRLLVL.

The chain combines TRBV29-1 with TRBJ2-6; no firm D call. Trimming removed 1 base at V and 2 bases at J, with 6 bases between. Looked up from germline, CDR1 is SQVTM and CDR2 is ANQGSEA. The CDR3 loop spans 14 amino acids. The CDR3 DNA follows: TGCAGCGTTGAAGGGAGCACTGGGGCCAACGTCCTGACTTTC. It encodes CSVEGSTGANVLTF.

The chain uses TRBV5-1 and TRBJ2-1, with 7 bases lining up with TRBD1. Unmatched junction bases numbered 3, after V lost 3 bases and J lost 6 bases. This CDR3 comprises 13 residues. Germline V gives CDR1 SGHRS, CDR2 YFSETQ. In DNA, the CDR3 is TGCGCCAGCAGCTGGGGACAGACCAATGAGCAGTTCTTC. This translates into CASSWGQTNEQFF.

The CDR3 is CASSSGTAFNQPQHF. CDR3 bases: TGTGCCAGCAGTTCCGGGACAGCCTTCAATCAGCCCCAGCATTTT. The chain is built from TRBV27 and TRBJ1-5; 7 positions agree with TRBD1. The CDR3 loop spans 15 amino acids. Germline CDR1 is MNHEY and CDR2 is SMNVEV (reference sequence). The V and J ends lost 4 bases and 3 bases, in that order; junction bases with no gene match: 6.

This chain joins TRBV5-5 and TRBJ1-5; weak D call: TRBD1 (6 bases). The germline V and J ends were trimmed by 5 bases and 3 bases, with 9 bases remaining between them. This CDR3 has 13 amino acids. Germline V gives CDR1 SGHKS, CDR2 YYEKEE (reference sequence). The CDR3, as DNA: TGTGCCAGCAGTTGGACAGACAATCAGCCCCAGCATTTT. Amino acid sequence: CASSWTDNQPQHF.

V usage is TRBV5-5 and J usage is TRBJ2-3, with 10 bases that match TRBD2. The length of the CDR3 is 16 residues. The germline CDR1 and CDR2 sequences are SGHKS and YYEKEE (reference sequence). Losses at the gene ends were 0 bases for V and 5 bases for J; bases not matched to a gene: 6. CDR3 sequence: CASSLGTSGNGDTQYF. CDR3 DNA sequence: TGTGCCAGCAGCTTGGGTACTAGCGGGAATGGAGATACGCAGTATTTT.

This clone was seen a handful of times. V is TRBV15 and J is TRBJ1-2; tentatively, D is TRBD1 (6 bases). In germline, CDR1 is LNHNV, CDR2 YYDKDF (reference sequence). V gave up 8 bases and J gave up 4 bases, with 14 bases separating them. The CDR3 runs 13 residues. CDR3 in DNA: TGTGCCACCTCCGCAGGGGAAAGCTATGGCTACACCTTC. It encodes CATSAGESYGYTF.

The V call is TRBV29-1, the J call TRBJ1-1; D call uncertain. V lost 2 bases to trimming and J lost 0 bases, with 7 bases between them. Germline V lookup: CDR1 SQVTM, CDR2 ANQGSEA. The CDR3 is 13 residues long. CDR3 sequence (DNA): TGCAGCGTTGAAAGGCGGTTGAACACTGAAGCTTTCTTT. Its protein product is CSVERRLNTEAFF.

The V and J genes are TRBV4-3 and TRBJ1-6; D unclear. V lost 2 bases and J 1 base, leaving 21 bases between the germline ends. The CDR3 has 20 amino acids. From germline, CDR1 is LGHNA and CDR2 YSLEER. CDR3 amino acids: CASSQSVPVSSASYNSPLHF. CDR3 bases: TGCGCCAGCAGCCAATCTGTCCCAGTCTCCTCAGCGTCCTATAATTCACCCCTCCACTTT.

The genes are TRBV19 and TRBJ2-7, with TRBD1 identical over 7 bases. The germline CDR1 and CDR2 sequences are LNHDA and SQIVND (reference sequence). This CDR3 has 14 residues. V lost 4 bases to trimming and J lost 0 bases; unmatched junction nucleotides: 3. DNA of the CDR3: TGTGCCAGTAGTAACAGGGGATCCTCCTACGAGCAGTACTTC. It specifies CASSNRGSSYEQYF.

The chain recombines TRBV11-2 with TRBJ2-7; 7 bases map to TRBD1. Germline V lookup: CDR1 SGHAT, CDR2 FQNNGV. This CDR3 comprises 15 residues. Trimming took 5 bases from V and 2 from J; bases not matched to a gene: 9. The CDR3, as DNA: TGTGCCAGCAGCCTCGGGACAGAGCTCCCCTACGAGCAGTACTTC. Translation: CASSLGTELPYEQYF.

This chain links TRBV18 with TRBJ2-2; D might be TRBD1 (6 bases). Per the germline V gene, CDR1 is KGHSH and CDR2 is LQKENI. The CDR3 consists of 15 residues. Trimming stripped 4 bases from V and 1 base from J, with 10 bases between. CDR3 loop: CASSLRGLNTGELFF. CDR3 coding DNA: TGTGCCAGCTCACTCAGGGGTCTGAACACCGGGGAGCTGTTTTTT.

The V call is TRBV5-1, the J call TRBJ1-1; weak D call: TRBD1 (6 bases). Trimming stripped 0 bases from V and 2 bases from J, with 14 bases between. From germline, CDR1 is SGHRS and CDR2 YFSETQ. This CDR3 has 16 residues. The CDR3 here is CASSLGPQGPNTEAFF. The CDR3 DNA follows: TGCGCCAGCAGCTTGGGCCCCCAGGGGCCTAACACTGAAGCTTTCTTT.

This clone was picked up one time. The CDR3 protein is CASSLGRIPYGYTF. CDR3 nucleotide sequence: TGTGCCAGCAGCTTAGGCAGGATACCTTATGGCTACACCTTC. The chain carries TRBV7-2 and TRBJ1-2; D gene unclear. This CDR3 spans 14 amino acids. Per the germline V gene, CDR1 is SGHTA and CDR2 is FQGNSA. V was pared by 1 base and J by 5 bases, with 11 bases between.